This is a list of T cell receptor beta chains from one sample in a study of blood T cell repertoires in COVID-19. Sequencing used immunoSEQ multiplex PCR; TCRdb keeps in-frame clones, though not all of them. The sample yields about 320,000 clones, around 85% seen once. Sequencing used peripheral blood. These receptors were taken from a human donor in a cohort sampled during active COVID-19. CDR3s include the opening cysteine and the closing phenylalanine or tryptophan. A D gene is named only where the DNA matches it firmly. Expanded clones get a size class; other rows say once, few or many, or leave the size out.

15 TRBJ1-2 . TRBD1 TRBV5-1 CASSLRTGGDYGYTF TGCGCCAGCAGCTTAAGGACAGGGGGAGACTATGGCTACACCTTC
15 TRBJ1-2 . TRBD1 TRBV7-3 CASSFVRQGSYGYTF TGTGCCAGCAGCTTCGTCCGACAGGGTAGCTATGGCTACACCTTC
14 TRBJ2-3 . . TRBV3-1/TRBV3-2 CASSQEYRTDTQYF TGTGCCAGCAGCCAAGAGTATCGCACAGATACGCAGTATTTT
12 TRBJ1-1 . . TRBV21-1 CASSATRTEAFF TGTGCCAGCAGCGCGACTCGTACTGAAGCTTTCTTT
14 TRBJ1-2 . TRBD1 TRBV6-5 CASRSDRVRYGYTF TGTGCCAGCAGGTCAGACAGGGTGCGGTATGGCTACACCTTC
15 TRBJ1-2 . TRBD1 TRBV9 CASSVAGTGDYGYTF TGTGCCAGCAGCGTAGCCGGGACAGGGGACTATGGCTACACCTTC
14 TRBJ1-2 . TRBD1 TRBV7-9 CASSLDRSNYGYTF TGTGCCAGCAGCTTGGACAGGTCTAACTATGGCTACACCTTC
15 TRBJ2-7 . TRBD1 TRBV30 CAWSLGQGMIYEQYF TGTGCCTGGAGTCTCGGACAGGGTATGATATATGAGCAGTACTTC
18 TRBJ2-2 . TRBD2 TRBV18 CASSPRRGGLGDTGELFF TGTGCCAGCTCACCCCGGCGGGGGGGCCTCGGGGACACCGGGGAGCTGTTTTTT
15 TRBJ2-6 . . TRBV19 CASSPRGGGANVLTF TGTGCCAGTTCCCCGAGGGGGGGTGGGGCCAACGTCCTGACTTTC
12 TRBJ2-5 once . TRBV5-1 CASGSYQETQYF TGCGCCAGCGGCAGTTACCAAGAGACCCAGTACTTC
15 TRBJ2-1 . . TRBV27 CASSLGRTEHNEQFF TGTGCCAGCAGTCTCGGTCGGACAGAACACAATGAGCAGTTCTTC
15 TRBJ2-5 . TRBD2 TRBV2 CASKLGLAPQETQYF TGTGCCAGCAAGCTCGGACTAGCCCCCCAAGAGACCCAGTACTTC
17 TRBJ1-2 . . TRBV5-6 CASSLRGRQDKRVGYTF TGTGCCAGCAGCTTGAGGGGAAGACAGGACAAAAGGGTTGGCTACACCTTC
13 TRBJ1-1 . . TRBV27 CASTGGGYTEAFF TGTGCCAGCACCGGGGGAGGCTACACTGAAGCTTTCTTT
17 TRBJ1-3 . . TRBV7-9 CASSAGGLRSSGNTIYF TGTGCCAGCAGCGCCGGGGGGCTGCGGAGCTCTGGAAACACCATATATTTT
14 TRBJ2-2 . . TRBV6-5 CASRKTGRTGELFF TGTGCCAGCCGAAAGACGGGGAGGACCGGGGAGCTGTTTTTT
16 TRBJ2-3 . . TRBV27 CASSLHRGPSTDTQYF TGTGCCAGCAGTCTCCACCGTGGGCCTAGCACAGATACGCAGTATTTT
13 TRBJ1-1 . TRBD1 TRBV2 CARGQGAGTEAFF TGTGCCAGAGGACAGGGGGCGGGAACTGAAGCTTTCTTT
16 TRBJ2-3 . . TRBV24-1 CATSDWRTEAADTQYF TGTGCCACCAGTGATTGGCGGACAGAAGCGGCAGATACGCAGTATTTT
16 TRBJ2-1 . TRBD1 TRBV18 CASSPGTGVSYNEQFF TGTGCCAGCTCACCCGGGACAGGGGTCTCCTACAATGAGCAGTTCTTC
15 TRBJ2-3 once TRBD1 TRBV14 CASSQERGLADTQYF TGTGCCAGCAGCCAGGAAAGGGGGCTCGCAGATACGCAGTATTTT
13 TRBJ2-1 . . TRBV5-1 CASAGPLYNEQFF TGCGCCAGCGCGGGACCCCTTTACAATGAGCAGTTCTTC
14 TRBJ2-1 . . TRBV2 CASSEFAGRGEQFF TGTGCCAGCAGTGAATTCGCTGGCCGGGGTGAGCAGTTCTTC
12 TRBJ1-1 few . TRBV4-1 CASSRTKAEAFF TGCGCCAGCAGCCGGACAAAAGCTGAAGCTTTCTTT
13 TRBJ2-7 . TRBD1 TRBV7-7 CASSRDSQYEQYF TGTGCCAGCAGCCGGGACAGTCAGTACGAGCAGTACTTC
13 TRBJ2-1 . TRBD2 TRBV27 CATGTRLHNEQFF TGTGCCACCGGGACTAGACTTCATAATGAGCAGTTCTTC
15 TRBJ2-1 . TRBD1 TRBV19 CASNDPGQGPNEQFF TGTGCCAGTAACGATCCGGGACAGGGCCCCAATGAGCAGTTCTTC
16 TRBJ1-1 . TRBD1 TRBV7-8 CASSQKQGVANTEAFF TGTGCCAGCAGCCAAAAACAGGGGGTGGCGAACACTGAAGCTTTCTTT
16 TRBJ1-1 . TRBD1 TRBV13 CASSWGQEVMNTEAFF TGTGCCAGCAGCTGGGGACAGGAGGTCATGAACACTGAAGCTTTCTTT
14 TRBJ1-2 . . TRBV5-1 CASSEGVTGIGYTF TGCGCCAGCAGCGAAGGGGTAACAGGAATAGGCTACACCTTC
15 TRBJ2-3 . TRBD2 TRBV10-3 CAISPGTSPLDTQYF TGTGCCATCAGTCCCGGGACTAGCCCCTTAGATACGCAGTATTTT
13 TRBJ2-7 . . TRBV30 CAWSFGLSYEQYF TGTGCCTGGAGTTTCGGACTCTCCTACGAGCAGTACTTC
15 TRBJ1-2 . TRBD1 TRBV14 CASSQAGTGFHGYTF TGTGCCAGCAGCCAAGCCGGGACAGGGTTCCATGGCTACACCTTC